This T cell receptor (beta chain) is from a study of T cells in Graves' hyperthyroidism and ophthalmopathy. Study observations and caveats: Blood also held most thyroid clonotypes expanded beyond 0.001.

Amplification targeted TCR beta CDR3 regions from RNA transcripts. TCR CDR3 underwent first-round RT-PCR with the HTBI primer set. In TCRdb, the multiplex PCR reads were re-called with MiXCR into one record per CDR3 protein. This table holds under 800,000 distinct CDR3 sequences, 11% to 15% found once. This clonotype came up many times. What it binds is not known. Sequenced material: blood. The clonotype comes from a woman younger than 30 with Graves' hyperthyroidism.

The CDR3 nucleotides are TGTGCCAGCAGTGAAGAGGGCTATGGCGGAGGCACAGATACGCAGTATTTT. Its protein is CASSEEGYGGGTDTQYF. This chain connects TRBV2 to TRBJ2-3; D ambiguous. The V gene's germline CDR1 is SNHLY and CDR2 FYNNEI. The length of the CDR3 is 17 residues. V lost 1 base, J lost 1 base, and 15 bases lay in between.